One sample yielded the 24 T cell receptor beta chains listed below, sequenced in a study of regulatory T cells in long-lasting Graves disease. The time point is: newly diagnosed GD, antithyroid drugs for less than 3 months. Isolated PBMC RNA provided the starting material for the TCR library. Building the TCR beta libraries relied on iRepertoire HTBI primers, and CDR3 regions underwent Arm-PCR. One entry per CDR3 protein, called by TCRdb with MiXCR from the multiplex PCR reads. This table has 400,000 to 550,000 distinct CDR3 sequences, about 16% appearing once. These data were also reused for a study on T cells in Graves' hyperthyroidism and ophthalmopathy.

The material sequenced was peripheral blood mononuclear cells (PBMCs), taken at new diagnosis, from a patient treated with antithyroid drugs. These receptors were collected from a woman under 30 with Graves disease.

Notes on this clonotype: One end of the junction fails to match germline, which may point to a read error. This chain joins TRBV7-2 and TRBJ2-1; 8 nucleotides align to TRBD2. The CDR3 length is 18 residues. Germline values: CDR1 SGHTA, CDR2 FQGNSA. CDR3 region: CASSLGPGGVISYNKQFF. The CDR3 nucleotides read TGTGCCAGCAGCTTAGGACCGGGGGGGGTTATTTCCTACAATAAGCAGTTCTTC.

On this clonotype itself: One base away lies a much larger clone, so this may be a sequencing read error. CDR3 sequence (DNA): TGTGCCAGCAGTTTGGGCAGTCGGGGCCAAGAGACCCAGTACTTC. Translation gives CASSLGSRGQETQYF. This chain links TRBV28 with TRBJ2-5; D perhaps matches TRBD2 (5 bases). V shed 3 bases and J shed 1 base, with 12 bases lying between them. The CDR3 runs to 15 residues. Germline CDR1 and CDR2: MDHEN and SYDVKM. Drawing the rest from reference TRBV28 and TRBJ2-5, the complete variable domain is DVKVTQSSRYLVKRTGEKVFLECVQDMDHENMFWYRQDPGLGLRLIYFSYDVKMKEKGDIPEGYSVSREKKERFSLILESASTNQTSMYLCASSLGSRGQETQYFGPGTRLLVL.

This clonotype was picked up a small number of times. The chain uses TRBV2 and TRBJ1-3; no clear D. The CDR3 is 12 residues long. Germline V gives CDR1 SNHLY, CDR2 FYNNEI. V lost 7 bases and J 0 bases, leaving 4 bases between the germline ends. The CDR3: CASKHSGNTIYF. In DNA form, the CDR3 reads TGTGCCAGCAAGCACTCTGGAAACACCATATATTTT.

In this sample, this clonotype turned up once. The chain combines TRBV5-1 with TRBJ2-1; 7 nucleotides agree with TRBD2. CDR3 size: 15 residues. Germline-derived CDR1 and CDR2 are SGHRS and YFSETQ. The ends lost 0 bases at V and 6 bases at J; junction bases unmatched: 6. DNA for the CDR3: TGCGCCAGCAGCTTGGCGACGGGAGGCCTCAATGAGCAGTTCTTC. Translation gives CASSLATGGLNEQFF.

This clonotype was counted between two and nine times. The chain couples TRBV29-1 to TRBJ1-4; possible D gene TRBD1, 6 bases. The V gene's germline CDR1 is SQVTM and CDR2 ANQGSEA. The V end was cut by 7 bases, the J end by 5 bases, with 17 bases between. The CDR3 covers 14 residues. CDR3 nucleotides: TGCAGCGCCACCCGGACAGAAGAGAATGAAAAACTGTTTTTT. It specifies CSATRTEENEKLFF.

This clonotype appeared a few times. V is TRBV5-1 and J is TRBJ2-7, with D uncertain. The CDR3 is 15 amino acids. CDR1 and CDR2 (germline): SGHRS, YFSETQ. V was trimmed by 1 base and J by 0 bases, leaving 11 bases between them. In DNA, the CDR3 is TGCGCCAGCAGCTTGAAGACGATCGACTCCTACGAGCAGTACTTC. As protein: CASSLKTIDSYEQYF. Using reference TRBV5-1 and TRBJ2-7 for the parts outside the CDR3, the full variable domain is KAGVTQTPRYLIKTRGQQVTLSCSPISGHRSVSWYQQTPGQGLQFLFEYFSETQRNKGNFPGRFSGRQFSNSRSEMNVSTLELGDSALYLCASSLKTIDSYEQYFGPGTRLTVT.

V gene TRBV20-1 combines with J gene TRBJ2-1; 10 bases line up with TRBD2. The junction had 6 bases not matched to a gene; V was cut back by 5 bases and J by 2 bases. Germline V lookup: CDR1 DFQATT, CDR2 SNEGSKA (reference sequence). This CDR3 has 15 amino acids. CDR3 nucleotides: TGCAGTGCTTTGGGGACTAGCGTTGCCTACAATGAGCAGTTCTTC. It is translated as CSALGTSVAYNEQFF.

This clonotype came up a few times. The CDR3 does not end in the conserved phenylalanine or tryptophan, so this is likely a read error. This chain links TRBV20-1 with TRBJ1-2; D uncertain. Germline V gene data show CDR1 as DFQATT and CDR2 as SNEGSKA (reference sequence). The CDR3 sequence is 15 residues long. The germline V and J ends were trimmed by 3 bases and 4 bases, with 18 bases remaining between them. The CDR3 spells CSASSVLGRLYGYTL. DNA of the CDR3: TGCAGTGCTAGCTCGGTCCTGGGTAGGCTCTATGGCTACACCCTC.

Details on this clonotype: A much larger clone sits a single nucleotide away, making a read error possible. The gene calls are TRBV12-3 or TRBV12-4 and TRBJ1-1, with 10 positions matching TRBD1. CDR3 length: 13 amino acids. V lost 11 bases and J lost 5; bases outside the gene matches: 8. CDR3 nucleotide sequence: TGTGCCGGCAAACGGACAGGGGGAACTGAAGCTTTCTTT. It specifies CAGKRTGGTEAFF.

This clonotype has at least ten counts. J is TRBJ2-5 and V is TRBV30; D call uncertain. Trimming removed 3 bases at V and 4 bases at J, with 15 bases between. The germline CDR1 and CDR2 sequences are GTSNPN and SVGIG (reference sequence). The CDR3 loop spans 14 amino acids. The CDR3 region is CAWSPSSSRETQYF. The CDR3 DNA reads as TGTGCCTGGAGCCCCTCCAGTTCAAGAGAGACCCAGTACTTC.

The J gene is TRBJ2-2, the V gene TRBV29-1; 10 nucleotides agree with TRBD2. Germline V lookup: CDR1 SQVTM, CDR2 ANQGSEA. The CDR3 spans 14 residues. The V segment lost 4 bases and the J segment 7 bases; nucleotides outside the gene matches: 6. The CDR3 sequence is CSVALAGGIGELFF. Here the CDR3 DNA reads TGCAGCGTTGCCTTAGCGGGAGGAATCGGGGAGCTGTTTTTT.

Ten or more counts support this clonotype. The chain is built from TRBV11-2 and TRBJ2-2, with TRBD2 matching 14 bases. The CDR3 runs to 17 residues. V gave up 5 bases and J gave up 5 bases; unmatched junction bases: 7. The germline gives CDR1 SGHAT, CDR2 FQNNGV. The CDR3 here is CASSPAGLAGATGELFF. Written as DNA, the CDR3 is TGTGCCAGCAGCCCAGCGGGACTAGCGGGAGCGACCGGGGAGCTGTTTTTT.

The V call is TRBV25-1, the J call TRBJ1-5; D is perhaps TRBD1 (6 bases). The CDR3 loop spans 15 amino acids. Germline values: CDR1 MGHDK, CDR2 SYGVNS. V lost 4 bases, J lost 7 bases, and 17 bases lay in between. The CDR3 reads CASSGWGHKDQPQHF. The DNA of the CDR3 is TGTGCCAGCAGTGGTTGGGGACATAAAGACCAGCCCCAGCATTTT.

This clonotype was counted only a few times. The gene calls are TRBV6-4 and TRBJ2-3; TRBD2 aligns across 7 bases. The germline V gene has CDR1 MRHNA and CDR2 SNTAGT. With 5 bases clipped from V and 1 base from J, the junction kept 12 bases outside the gene matches. The CDR3 has 17 amino acids. CDR3 loop: CASSYLGAGVGTDTQYF. The CDR3 DNA sequence: TGTGCCAGCAGTTACTTGGGTGCGGGAGTTGGCACAGATACGCAGTATTTT.

This sequence joins TRBV6-5 and TRBJ1-3; D is ambiguous. The CDR3 is made up of 15 amino acids. Per the germline V gene, CDR1 is MNHEY and CDR2 is SVGAGI. The V end lost 4 bases, the J end lost 1 base, and 11 bases lay between the germline ends. The CDR3: CASSSLIASGNTIYF. The CDR3 region has the DNA TGTGCCAGCAGTTCGCTGATTGCATCTGGAAACACCATATATTTT.

V gene TRBV7-9 combines with J gene TRBJ1-1, with TRBD1 matching over 11 bases. Germline values: CDR1 SEHNR, CDR2 FQNEAQ (reference sequence). V lost 5 bases and J lost 5; bases outside the gene matches: 10. CDR3 length: 16 residues. CDR3 coding DNA: TGTGCCAGCAGCCCGGGGCCGGACAGGGGGCAGACTGAAGCTTTCTTT. This encodes CASSPGPDRGQTEAFF.

At least ten counts were recorded for this clonotype. The chain links TRBV7-9 to TRBJ2-3; 12 positions agree with TRBD2. Germline-derived CDR1 and CDR2 are SEHNR and FQNEAQ (reference sequence). This CDR3 contains 18 residues. V lost 1 base and J lost 3; bases outside the gene matches: 8. The CDR3 DNA reads as TGTGCCAGCAGCTTAGTCGCGACTAGCGGGAGTTTTACAGATACGCAGTATTTT. It specifies CASSLVATSGSFTDTQYF.

This clonotype was seen at least ten times. Mismatch with germline at one junction end may stem from a read error. The rearrangement joins TRBV20-1 to TRBJ2-7, with TRBD2 as a possible D gene (5 bases). Germline V lookup: CDR1 DFQATT, CDR2 SNEGSKA (reference sequence). The CDR3 spans 12 residues. The CDR3 coding sequence is TGCAGTGCTAGAGACCCGGGCCCGGGGAACATCTTC. It translates to CSARDPGPGNIF.

The table lists this clonotype with many counts. The rearrangement links TRBV28 to TRBJ1-1; D not certain. V dropped 3 bases and J dropped 8 bases, with 13 bases sitting between them. The CDR3 sequence is 13 residues long. Germline-derived CDR1 and CDR2 are MDHEN and SYDVKM. CDR3 residues: CASSLGFREEAFF. In DNA, the CDR3 is TGTGCCAGCAGTTTGGGATTTCGCGAAGAAGCTTTCTTT.

The V call is TRBV7-2, the J call TRBJ2-2, with TRBD2 matching over 9 bases. This CDR3 is built from 16 residues. Germline trimming cut 5 bases from V and 6 bases from J; bases unmatched to any gene: 10. CDR1 SGHTA and CDR2 FQGNSA come from the germline V gene. The CDR3 DNA is TGTGCCAGCAGCCCCCCCAGCGGGAGGATATCCGGGGAGCTGTTTTTT. This codes for CASSPPSGRISGELFF.

The rearrangement links TRBV27 to TRBJ2-1, with 9 bases matching TRBD1. The J call is doubtful: the DNA matches TRBJ2-5 better. Germline V gene data show CDR1 as MNHEY and CDR2 as SMNVEV (reference sequence). The CDR3 extends over 15 amino acids. The CDR3 DNA is TGTGCCAGCAGCCAATTAACAGGGGGCAGGGAGACCCAGTACTTC. Its protein is CASSQLTGGRETQYF.

The chain recombines TRBV7-8 with TRBJ1-2, with D perhaps TRBD1 (5 bases). The CDR3 is made up of 14 amino acids. V was cut by 1 base and J by 8 bases, with 14 bases left in between. Germline V lookup: CDR1 SGHVS, CDR2 FQNEAQ. The CDR3 DNA follows: TGTGCCAGCAGCTTAGTCGCCAGGGCGGGAGGCTACACCTTC. As protein: CASSLVARAGGYTF. The complete variable domain, with remaining parts taken from reference TRBV7-8 and TRBJ1-2, reads GAGVSQSPRYKVAKRGQDVALRCDPISGHVSLFWYQQALGQGPEFLTYFQNEAQLDKSGLPSDRFFAERPEGSVSTLKIQRTQQEDSAVYLCASSLVARAGGYTFGSGTRLTVV.

V usage is TRBV7-9 and J usage is TRBJ2-1; a possible D gene is TRBD2 (5 bases). V was shortened by 5 bases and J by 0 bases, with 11 bases between the two germline ends. CDR3 length: 15 residues. Germline CDR1 and CDR2: SEHNR and FQNEAQ (reference sequence). The CDR3 here is CASSTPGSSYNEQFF. CDR3 coding DNA: TGTGCCAGCAGCACCCCGGGGAGCTCCTACAATGAGCAGTTCTTC.

This clonotype showed up many times. The chain links TRBV28 to TRBJ2-1; 7 nucleotides align to TRBD1. V gave up 6 bases and J gave up 4 bases; unmatched junction bases: 6. The CDR3 spans 14 residues. Germline V lookup: CDR1 MDHEN, CDR2 SYDVKM. The CDR3 DNA follows: TGTGCCAGCAGCCAAGGGGGCGAGTACAATGAGCAGTTCTTC. This sequence encodes CASSQGGEYNEQFF. The variable domain in full, completed from reference TRBV28 and TRBJ2-1, reads DVKVTQSSRYLVKRTGEKVFLECVQDMDHENMFWYRQDPGLGLRLIYFSYDVKMKEKGDIPEGYSVSREKKERFSLILESASTNQTSMYLCASSQGGEYNEQFFGPGTRLTVL.